The rows below give T cell receptor beta chains drawn from one sample of a study of blood T cell repertoires in COVID-19. Data came from immunoSEQ multiplex PCR; TCRdb stores just in-frame clones and leaves some out. The table includes approximately 100,000 clones, approximately 80% detected once. Sequencing used peripheral blood. Source of these receptors: a man in his 60s with acute or convalescent COVID-19. CDR3s include the opening cysteine and the closing phenylalanine or tryptophan. Each record gives: CDR3 length, J gene, clone size, V gene, D gene, CDR3 protein, CDR3 DNA. The D gene is left open where the match is weak. Rows give clone size only sometimes, using once, few, many, or a class for an expanded clone.

13	TRBJ1-4	-	TRBV19	TRBD1	CASLQGMNEKLFF	TGTGCCAGCCTACAGGGGATGAATGAAAAACTGTTTTTT
15	TRBJ1-5	-	TRBV6-2/TRBV6-3	-	CASSYRAGHHQPQHF	TGTGCCAGCAGTTACCGGGCAGGGCATCATCAGCCCCAGCATTTT
14	TRBJ1-6	few	TRBV19	-	CASSIDWRSSPLHF	TGTGCCAGTAGTATAGATTGGAGAAGCTCACCCCTCCACTTT
14	TRBJ1-2	-	TRBV28	-	CASSSPGPGYGYTF	TGTGCCAGCAGTTCGCCTGGCCCGGGCTATGGCTACACCTTC
12	TRBJ2-1	-	TRBV12-3/TRBV12-4	-	CASSLREFEQFF	TGTGCCAGCAGTTTAAGAGAATTTGAGCAGTTCTTC
15	TRBJ2-5	-	TRBV5-1	TRBD1	CASSSGQVTQETQYF	TGCGCCAGCAGCTCGGGACAGGTCACCCAAGAGACCCAGTACTTC
15	TRBJ2-2	-	TRBV11-3	-	CASSLDGGHTGELFF	TGTGCCAGCAGCTTAGACGGAGGTCACACCGGGGAGCTGTTTTTT
18	TRBJ2-1	-	TRBV5-1	TRBD2	CASSGLAGAGSSYNEQFF	TGCGCCAGCTCGGGACTAGCGGGGGCCGGGAGCTCCTACAATGAGCAGTTCTTC
19	TRBJ1-5	-	TRBV19	-	CASSIGKVLGPIRYQPQHF	TGTGCCAGTAGTATAGGGAAGGTACTAGGACCGATCCGATATCAGCCCCAGCATTTT
17	TRBJ2-2	-	TRBV19	-	CASSMRSLFANTGELFF	TGTGCCAGTAGTATGAGGTCGTTGTTCGCGAACACCGGGGAGCTGTTTTTT
13	TRBJ1-1	once	TRBV6-5	TRBD1	CASRTGTGGIAFF	TGTGCCAGCCGAACCGGGACAGGGGGTATTGCTTTCTTT
13	TRBJ2-1	-	TRBV30	TRBD2	CAWTSSGGGEQFF	TGTGCCTGGACATCTAGCGGGGGGGGTGAGCAGTTCTTC
14	TRBJ1-3	-	TRBV28	-	CASSLGGSGNTIYF	TGTGCCAGCAGTTTAGGAGGTTCAGGAAACACCATATATTTT
14	TRBJ1-1	-	TRBV28	-	CASSLYRENTEAFF	TGTGCCAGCAGTTTATACCGGGAGAACACTGAAGCTTTCTTT
14	TRBJ1-6	-	TRBV28	TRBD1	CATPGQGNNSPLHF	TGTGCCACCCCGGGACAGGGAAATAATTCACCCCTCCACTTT
15	TRBJ1-3	-	TRBV28	TRBD1	CASSLRQGLGNTIYF	TGTGCCAGCAGTTTACGACAGGGACTTGGAAACACCATATATTTT
14	TRBJ2-2	-	TRBV3-1/TRBV3-2	TRBD1	CASSWGQGDGELFF	TGTGCCAGCAGCTGGGGACAGGGGGACGGGGAGCTGTTTTTT
16	TRBJ1-1	once	TRBV3-1/TRBV3-2	TRBD1	CASSRRQGMMNTEAFF	TGTGCCAGCAGCCGGCGACAGGGAATGATGAACACTGAAGCTTTCTTT
19	TRBJ1-4	-	TRBV23-1	TRBD1	CASSQPEPDRGGGNEKLFF	TGCGCCAGCAGTCAACCCGAGCCTGACAGGGGCGGAGGTAATGAAAAACTGTTTTTT
15	TRBJ2-5	-	TRBV14	TRBD1	CASSPGQGPKETQYF	TGTGCCAGCAGCCCCGGACAGGGACCTAAAGAGACCCAGTACTTC
13	TRBJ2-7	once	TRBV12-3/TRBV12-4	TRBD2	CASSSGLAYEQYF	TGTGCCAGCAGTTCGGGACTAGCCTACGAGCAGTACTTC
12	TRBJ2-5	-	TRBV3-1/TRBV3-2	-	CASSRPGGTQYF	TGTGCCAGCAGCCGGCCCGGAGGGACCCAGTACTTC
15	TRBJ1-4	-	TRBV5-5	TRBD1	CASSRQGATNEKLFF	TGTGCCAGCAGCCGACAGGGGGCAACTAATGAAAAACTGTTTTTT
17	TRBJ2-2	-	TRBV7-7	TRBD2	CASSQSSGGASTGELFF	TGTGCCAGCAGCCAATCTAGCGGGGGGGCCAGTACCGGGGAGCTGTTTTTT
17	TRBJ2-3	-	TRBV11-3	-	CASSFYQTATSTDTQYF	TGTGCCAGCAGCTTCTATCAGACAGCTACTAGCACAGATACGCAGTATTTT
18	TRBJ1-1	-	TRBV5-8	-	CASSHRTLHKARNTEAFF	TGTGCCAGCAGCCACAGGACCCTACATAAAGCGCGGAACACTGAAGCTTTCTTT
15	TRBJ1-2	-	TRBV7-9	TRBD1	CASSSRDRGFYGYTF	TGTGCCAGCAGCTCCCGGGACAGGGGGTTCTATGGCTACACCTTC
14	TRBJ2-5	once	TRBV6-5	-	CASSRRDIQETQYF	TGTGCCAGCAGTCGACGGGACATCCAAGAGACCCAGTACTTC
14	TRBJ1-1	-	TRBV29-1	TRBD1	CSVKTGAGNTEAFF	TGCAGCGTTAAGACAGGGGCCGGGAACACTGAAGCTTTCTTT